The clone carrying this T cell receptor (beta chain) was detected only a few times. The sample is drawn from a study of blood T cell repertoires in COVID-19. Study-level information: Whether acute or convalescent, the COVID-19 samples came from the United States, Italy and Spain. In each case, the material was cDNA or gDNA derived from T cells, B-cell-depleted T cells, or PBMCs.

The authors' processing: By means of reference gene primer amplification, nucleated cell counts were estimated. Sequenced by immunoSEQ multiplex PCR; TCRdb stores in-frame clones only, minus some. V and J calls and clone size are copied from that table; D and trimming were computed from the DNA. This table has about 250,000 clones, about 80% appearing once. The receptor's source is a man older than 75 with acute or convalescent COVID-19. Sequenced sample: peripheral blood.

The DNA for the CDR3 is TGTGCCAGTACCTTAAAGGGAAGGGGAATGCTCTCTGGAAACACCATATATTTT. It encodes CASTLKGRGMLSGNTIYF. The chain combines TRBV19 with TRBJ1-3; a weak D match, TRBD1 (5 bases). Germline CDR1 reads LNHDA; CDR2 reads SQIVND (reference sequence). This CDR3 is 18 amino acids long. Trimming removed 7 bases at V and 0 bases at J, with 22 bases between.